The 30 T cell receptor beta chains below come from one sample, sequenced in a study of graft-versus-host responses after intestinal transplantation. This table comes from immunoSEQ multiplex PCR, and its TCRdb copy is limited to in-frame clones, with some not included. The sample has roughly 99,000 clones, roughly 83% seen once; the top ten hold around 1.4%. Sequenced material: PBMCs, taken 255 days after intestinal transplant. Receptor source: a human patient who received an intestinal transplant, so some T cells may come from the graft donor.

This CDR3 is CASSELGFEQFF. In DNA form, the CDR3 reads TGTGCCAGCAGTGAATTGGGTTTTGAGCAGTTCTTC. V is TRBV6-1 and J is TRBJ2-1; D gene uncertain. The CDR3 consists of 12 residues. Trimming stripped 2 bases from V and 9 bases from J, with 8 bases between. Germline assignment: CDR1 MNHNS and CDR2 SASEGT.

The chain couples TRBV10-3 to TRBJ1-1; 7 positions agree with TRBD1. The length of the CDR3 is 14 residues. CDR1 is ENHRY, CDR2 SYGVKD, per germline. V lost 4 bases and J lost 2; bases outside the gene matches: 4. CDR3 sequence: CAISGQGGNTEAFF. CDR3 coding DNA: TGTGCCATCAGTGGACAGGGAGGTAACACTGAAGCTTTCTTT.

This chain uses TRBV9 with TRBJ1-2; D is possibly TRBD1 (5 bases). The length of the CDR3 is 16 residues. V lost 0 bases and J lost 6, with 18 bases in between. The germline V gene encodes CDR1 SGDLS and CDR2 YYNGEE. CDR3 coding DNA: TGTGCCAGCAGCGTAGGGGGCGTTGGACGCGTCAATGGCTACACCTTC. Translation gives CASSVGGVGRVNGYTF. Full variable domain (missing parts from reference TRBV9 and TRBJ1-2): DSGVTQTPKHLITATGQRVTLRCSPRSGDLSVYWYQQSLDQGLQFLIQYYNGEERAKGNILERFSAQQFPDLHSELNLSSLELGDSALYFCASSVGGVGRVNGYTFGSGTRLTVV.

In its sample, this clone was seen a few times. V is TRBV18 and J is TRBJ1-1, with 7 nucleotides matching TRBD1. Germline values: CDR1 KGHSH, CDR2 LQKENI. J was trimmed by 1 base and V by 0 bases; bases with no gene match: 8. The CDR3 contains 17 residues. Written as DNA, the CDR3 is TGTGCCAGCTCACCACCGATCACAGGGGCTTCGAACACTGAAGCTTTCTTT. Translation: CASSPPITGASNTEAFF.

This clone was observed a single time. Other DNA sequences in the same sample also yield this CDR3. The chain links TRBV29-1 to TRBJ1-1; 7 nucleotides align to TRBD1. CDR1 SQVTM and CDR2 ANQGSEA come from the germline V gene. CDR3 length: 13 amino acids. Trimming cost V 4 bases and J 0 bases; bases outside gene matches: 2. The CDR3 region is CSVVTGVNTEAFF. As DNA, the CDR3 is TGCAGCGTTGTTACAGGGGTGAACACTGAAGCTTTCTTT.

This clone was seen a few times. The chain couples TRBV28 to TRBJ1-6, with 7 bases matching TRBD1. The CDR3 has 15 amino acids. Germline V CDR1 and CDR2: MDHEN, SYDVKM. J was trimmed by 10 bases and V by 10 bases; bases with no gene match: 16. The CDR3 nucleotides are TGTGCCATAAAAAGGGACAGCGTCGGGATATCACCCCTCCACTTT. Protein product: CAIKRDSVGISPLHF.

The rearrangement joins TRBV28 to TRBJ1-2; D may be TRBD1 (6 bases). CDR1 and CDR2 from the germline V gene are MDHEN and SYDVKM. V lost 4 bases and J lost 1, with 16 bases in between. The CDR3 runs 16 residues. Written as DNA, the CDR3 is TGTGCCAGCAGTTCGCCCCGGGGGCGTTATAACTATGGCTACACCTTC. This sequence encodes CASSSPRGRYNYGYTF.

The rearrangement joins TRBV18 to TRBJ1-2; TRBD1 agrees at 7 bases. CDR1 KGHSH and CDR2 LQKENI come from the germline V gene. The CDR3 is made up of 13 amino acids. The V and J ends lost 3 bases and 6 bases, in that order; junction bases with no gene match: 4. CDR3 in DNA: TGTGCCAGCTCACCGGAAGACAGGGATGGCTACACCTTC. It specifies CASSPEDRDGYTF.

The chain employs TRBV6-5 and TRBJ1-6; D remains unclear. The CDR3 extends over 12 amino acids. CDR1 MNHEY and CDR2 SVGAGI come from the germline V gene. The V end was cut by 6 bases, the J end by 9 bases, with 9 bases between. CDR3 region: CASSQSGSPLHF. DNA of the CDR3: TGTGCCAGCAGCCAGAGTGGTTCACCCCTCCACTTT.

The gene calls are TRBV6-1 and TRBJ2-7; 7 nucleotides line up with TRBD1. The CDR3 has 13 amino acids. From germline, CDR1 is MNHNS and CDR2 SASEGT. V was pared by 4 bases and J by 3 bases, with 3 bases of the junction left unmatched. CDR3 DNA sequence: TGTGCCAGCAGTGGGGCAGGGGGCTACGAGCAGTACGTC. Translated: CASSGAGGYEQYV.

This clone was counted only a few times. The chain couples TRBV6-1 to TRBJ2-2; D possibly corresponds to TRBD2 (5 bases). The CDR3 covers 13 residues. Germline V gene data show CDR1 as MNHNS and CDR2 as SASEGT. Deletions cut 6 bases from V and 5 bases from J, with 10 bases between. Here the CDR3 reads CASRTGETGELFF. The CDR3 bases are TGTGCCAGCAGAACCGGGGAGACCGGGGAGCTGTTTTTT.

V gene TRBV5-1 combines with J gene TRBJ2-3; D may be TRBD2 (5 bases). V was pared by 3 bases and J by 2 bases, with 13 bases between. Germline V lookup: CDR1 SGHRS, CDR2 YFSETQ. CDR3 length equals 15 residues. DNA of the CDR3: TGCGCCAGCAGCTCCGGACTGCAGATCACAGATACGCAGTATTTT. Protein sequence: CASSSGLQITDTQYF.

In this sample, this clone turned up once. The V and J genes are TRBV19 and TRBJ1-2, with 8 bases aligning to TRBD1. This CDR3 is built from 15 residues. In germline, CDR1 is LNHDA, CDR2 SQIVND (reference sequence). Unmatched junction bases numbered 7, after V lost 6 bases and J lost 1 base. The CDR3 loop is CASSQTTGDNYGYTF. The CDR3 DNA follows: TGTGCCAGTAGCCAAACGACAGGGGATAACTATGGCTACACCTTC.

The gene calls are TRBV6-5 and TRBJ1-1, with D unresolved. V was shortened by 4 bases and J by 1 base, with 10 bases between the two germline ends. Germline CDR1 reads MNHEY; CDR2 reads SVGAGI. This CDR3 contains 14 residues. The CDR3 DNA is TGTGCCAGCAGTTCTCACGACGGGAACACTGAAGCTTTCTTT. This codes for CASSSHDGNTEAFF.

This clone occurred once. This rearrangement joins TRBV18 to TRBJ2-1; possibly TRBD1 for D (6 bases). Germline assignment: CDR1 KGHSH and CDR2 LQKENI. CDR3 length: 15 residues. V was clipped by 2 bases and J by 0 bases, with 8 bases between them. The CDR3 coding sequence is TGTGCCAGCTCACCAAAGGGGGACTCCTACAATGAGCAGTTCTTC. Its translation: CASSPKGDSYNEQFF.

The chain recombines TRBV6-7 with TRBJ2-7; TRBD2 aligns across 7 bases. TRBV6-7 is identified as an open reading frame with a role that is uncertain. Trimming cost V 6 bases and J 6 bases; bases outside gene matches: 5. This CDR3 region has 12 residues. CDR3 in amino acids: CASRGLVGEQYF. Written as DNA, the CDR3 is TGTGCCAGCAGAGGACTAGTAGGCGAGCAGTACTTC.

The rearrangement joins TRBV5-6 to TRBJ2-3; D is possibly TRBD1 (6 bases). The CDR3 is 13 amino acids. V dropped 0 bases and J dropped 7 bases, with 9 bases sitting between them. CDR1 and CDR2 from the germline V gene are SGHDT and YYEEEE. This chain's CDR3 is CASSLDRDNTQYF. Here the CDR3 DNA reads TGTGCCAGCAGCTTGGACCGGGACAATACGCAGTATTTT.

The CDR3 is CASSTGAEAFF. CDR3 bases: TGTGCCAGCAGTACAGGGGCTGAAGCTTTCTTT. The rearrangement links TRBV5-4 to TRBJ1-1; TRBD1 matches 7 bases. Germline V CDR1 and CDR2: SGHNT, YYREEE (reference sequence). This CDR3 has 11 amino acids. V was clipped by 5 bases and J by 6 bases; unmatched bases: 1.

This chain joins TRBV29-1 and TRBJ2-1; D may be TRBD2 (5 bases). This CDR3 is built from 14 residues. Germline CDR1 is SQVTM and CDR2 is ANQGSEA. V lost 6 bases to trimming and J lost 5 bases, with 17 bases between them. The chain's CDR3 is CSVARGVSDNEQFF. The CDR3 coding sequence is TGCAGCGTGGCACGGGGAGTGTCGGACAATGAGCAGTTCTTC.

The chain is built from TRBV4-2 and TRBJ2-1, with 8 bases identical to TRBD2. CDR1 and CDR2 from the germline V gene are LGHNA and YNFKEQ. The CDR3 is 15 amino acids. J gave up 9 bases and V 1 base, and 8 bases lay outside the gene matches. As DNA, the CDR3 is TGTGCCAGCAGCCAAGTGCCCGGGGGGGCCGGTGAGCAGTTCTTC. Residues: CASSQVPGGAGEQFF.

This clone turned up a few times. The chain combines TRBV10-3 with TRBJ2-3; possibly TRBD1 or TRBD2 for D (5 bases each). V shed 11 bases and J shed 0 bases, with 12 bases lying between them. The CDR3 extends over 13 amino acids. The V gene's germline CDR1 is ENHRY and CDR2 SYGVKD. The CDR3 here is CALRDGSTDTQYF. CDR3 DNA: TGTGCCCTCCGGGACGGAAGCACAGATACGCAGTATTTT.

In its sample, this clone was seen a few times. The chain joins TRBV4-1 to TRBJ2-2; D gene ambiguous. The germline V gene has CDR1 MGHRA and CDR2 YSYEKL. With 1 base removed from V and 6 bases from J, the gap between germline ends came to 3 bases. This CDR3 spans 12 amino acids. The CDR3, as DNA: TGCGCCAGCAGCCAAGTCTCCGGGGAGCTGTTTTTT. Protein product: CASSQVSGELFF.

The CDR3 DNA sequence: TGCAGTGCTCGGCGGGGGGATACGCAGTATTTT. Its protein product is CSARRGDTQYF. The chain couples TRBV20-1 to TRBJ2-3, with TRBD2 matching over 7 bases. Germline V gene lookup returns CDR1 DFQATT and CDR2 SNEGSKA (reference sequence). The CDR3 extends over 11 amino acids. V lost 5 bases to trimming and J lost 6 bases; unmatched junction nucleotides: 2.

This chain connects TRBV30 to TRBJ2-3, with unresolved D. With 0 bases removed from V and 11 bases from J, the gap between germline ends came to 12 bases. The CDR3 is 12 residues long. Germline CDR1 reads GTSNPN; CDR2 reads SVGIG (reference sequence). The CDR3 DNA reads TGTGCCTGGAGTGTATTACGCCTCCAGCAGTATTTT. Translating gives CAWSVLRLQQYF. The full variable domain, with the rest looked up from reference TRBV30 and TRBJ2-3, is SQTIHQWPATLVQPVGSPLSLECTVEGTSNPNLYWYRQAAGRGLQLLFYSVGIGQISSEVPQNLSASRPQDRQFILSSKKLLLSDSGFYLCAWSVLRLQQYFGPGTRLTVL.

The chain carries TRBV1 and TRBJ2-3; the DNA was not compared with TRBD2, the D call given in the table. TRBV1 is recorded as a pseudogene. The CDR3 runs to 14 residues. CDR3 in amino acids: CTSSLISSTDTQYF. The CDR3 DNA follows: TGCACCAGCAGCCTTATCTCTAGCACAGATACGCAGTATTTT.

The rearrangement joins TRBV14 to TRBJ2-7; 9 bases align to TRBD1. Germline trimming cut 1 base from V and 6 bases from J; bases unmatched to any gene: 4. Per the germline V gene, CDR1 is SGHDN and CDR2 is FVKESK. This CDR3 is 14 amino acids long. The CDR3 reads CASSQVTGGSEQYF. CDR3 coding DNA: TGTGCCAGCAGCCAAGTAACAGGGGGCAGCGAGCAGTACTTC.

The V gene is TRBV11-1, the J gene TRBJ1-1, with D uncertain. The CDR3 covers 12 residues. The V and J ends lost 6 bases and 3 bases respectively, with 8 bases between them. Germline CDR1 is SGHAT and CDR2 is FQDESV (reference sequence). The CDR3 region has the DNA TGTGCCAGCAGACTACGGGACACTGAAGCTTTCTTT. Translated, it gives CASRLRDTEAFF.

V gene TRBV1 combines with J gene TRBJ2-7. TRBV1 is labeled a pseudogene. There are 14 residues in the CDR3. CDR3 protein: CTSSQKNRPSEQYF. CDR3 nucleotides: TGCACCAGCAGCCAAAAAAACCGCCCGTCCGAGCAGTACTTC.

The rearrangement joins TRBV7-8 to TRBJ2-5, with TRBD2 matching over 11 bases. The ends lost 6 bases at V and 4 bases at J; junction bases unmatched: 13. Germline CDR1 reads SGHVS; CDR2 reads FQNEAQ. This CDR3 has 17 residues. The CDR3 sequence: CASSPGTSGGRGETQYF. Written as DNA, the CDR3 is TGTGCCAGCAGTCCCGGGACTAGCGGAGGCAGAGGAGAGACCCAGTACTTC. The complete variable domain, with remaining parts taken from reference TRBV7-8 and TRBJ2-5, reads GAGVSQSPRYKVAKRGQDVALRCDPISGHVSLFWYQQALGQGPEFLTYFQNEAQLDKSGLPSDRFFAERPEGSVSTLKIQRTQQEDSAVYLCASSPGTSGGRGETQYFGPGTRLLVL.

The CDR3 DNA is TGTGCCAGCAGTATAGGAAACACCATATATTTT. This translates into CASSIGNTIYF. This chain joins TRBV6-1 and TRBJ1-3; D unresolved. The CDR3 spans 11 residues. Trimming stripped 5 bases from V and 4 bases from J, with 3 bases between. Germline V CDR1 and CDR2: MNHNS, SASEGT.